Each of the 32 T cell receptor beta chains below was sequenced from the same sample in a study of cytomegalovirus exposure and HLA in healthy donors. Primers for the PCR totalled 60 Vbeta and 13 Jbeta. Profiled with immunoSEQ multiplex PCR; TCRdb holds only in-frame clones, not every one. This sample has 100,000 or so clones, with roughly 75% found just once. Sequencing was done on a sample of PBMCs. Receptor source: a woman younger than 30 in good health and CMV-seropositive.

The gene calls are TRBV6-5 and TRBJ2-1, with 7 positions matching TRBD2. The CDR3 spans 16 residues. V lost 0 bases to trimming and J lost 3 bases; unmatched junction nucleotides: 5. The germline CDR1 and CDR2 sequences are MNHEY and SVGAGI. CDR3 in DNA: TGTGCCAGCAGTTACTCTGGCGGGGGTCACTACAATGAGCAGTTCTTC. It translates to CASSYSGGGHYNEQFF.

J is TRBJ1-5 and V is TRBV27, with D maybe TRBD1 (6 bases). Germline lookup yields CDR1 MNHEY and CDR2 SMNVEV (reference sequence). Trimming removed 4 bases at V and 6 bases at J, with 10 bases between. This CDR3 is 13 amino acids long. The CDR3 here is CASSSGGGQPQHF. CDR3 sequence (DNA): TGTGCCAGCAGTTCGGGAGGGGGTCAGCCCCAGCATTTT.

This clone was counted only a few times. The V gene is TRBV7-3, the J gene TRBJ2-7; perhaps TRBD1 as D (5 bases). This CDR3 is 14 amino acids long. V was pared by 2 bases and J by 4 bases, with 12 bases between. The germline gives CDR1 SGHTA, CDR2 FQGTGA. CDR3: CASSLQGSSYEQYF. As DNA, the CDR3 is TGTGCCAGCAGCTTACAGGGATCTTCTTACGAGCAGTACTTC.

The chain employs TRBV4-1 and TRBJ1-5; 7 bases line up with TRBD1. Germline V gene sequence: CDR1 MGHRA, CDR2 YSYEKL. CDR3 length: 15 residues. Trimming took 2 bases from V and 4 from J; bases not matched to a gene: 5. Here the CDR3 DNA reads TGCGCCAGCAGCCAACAGGGGGGAAATAATCAGCCCCAGCATTTT. This gives the protein CASSQQGGNNQPQHF.

The J gene is TRBJ2-3, the V gene TRBV5-6; 9 positions agree with TRBD2. The CDR3 is made up of 19 amino acids. V was clipped by 4 bases and J by 0 bases; unmatched bases: 15. Germline V gene lookup returns CDR1 SGHDT and CDR2 YYEEEE. CDR3 residues: CASSLRLAGSELSTDTQYF. CDR3 bases: TGTGCCAGCAGCCTGAGGCTAGCGGGAAGTGAGCTTAGCACAGATACGCAGTATTTT.

The CDR3 reads CASRTSGSVDTQYF. The CDR3 region has the DNA TGTGCCAGTAGGACTAGCGGGAGCGTGGATACGCAGTATTTT. The chain has TRBV19 and TRBJ2-3; 12 bases are a match to TRBD2. V shed 6 bases, J shed 6 bases, and the junction held 4 bases outside the gene matches. CDR3 size: 14 residues. Germline assignment: CDR1 LNHDA and CDR2 SQIVND (reference sequence). Drawing the rest from reference TRBV19 and TRBJ2-3, the complete variable domain is DGGITQSPKYLFRKEGQNVTLSCEQNLNHDAMYWYRQDPGQGLRLIYYSQIVNDFQKGDIAEGYSVSREKKESFPLTVTSAQKNPTAFYLCASRTSGSVDTQYFGPGTRLTVL.

The V and J genes are TRBV5-4 and TRBJ2-1, with a possible D match to TRBD2 (5 bases). V was cut by 0 bases and J by 9 bases, with 16 bases left in between. From germline, CDR1 is SGHNT and CDR2 YYREEE (reference sequence). CDR3 size: 15 residues. In DNA form, the CDR3 reads TGTGCCAGCAGCTTGGCCGCCTACGTGGGAGTTGAGCAGTTCTTC. Translation: CASSLAAYVGVEQFF.

The chain carries TRBV29-1 and TRBJ2-7, with D possibly TRBD2 on 5 matching bases. The CDR3 totals 12 residues. Germline V gene sequence: CDR1 SQVTM, CDR2 ANQGSEA. The germline V and J ends were trimmed by 7 bases and 4 bases, with 14 bases remaining between them. CDR3 nucleotide sequence: TGCAGCGCCGAGGGTGGTGGTTACGAGCAGTACTTC. It is translated as CSAEGGGYEQYF.

This clone was observed a few times. Here the CDR3 reads CASSPDWNYGYTF. CDR3 nucleotides: TGTGCCAGCAGCCCGGACTGGAACTATGGCTACACCTTC. The J gene is TRBJ1-2, the V gene TRBV7-3; D is uncertain. Trimming pared 5 bases from V and 2 bases from J, leaving 9 bases between. The CDR3 spans 13 residues. Germline lookup yields CDR1 SGHTA and CDR2 FQGTGA.

The V gene is TRBV4-1, the J gene TRBJ2-7; TRBD2 agrees at 11 bases. The V gene end was trimmed by 1 base and the J gene end by 6 bases; junction bases not matched to a gene: 11. The CDR3 sequence is 17 residues long. Per the germline V gene, CDR1 is MGHRA and CDR2 is YSYEKL. This CDR3 reads CASSQVPLLAGAREQYF. The CDR3 nucleotides are TGCGCCAGCAGCCAAGTCCCCTTACTAGCGGGAGCCCGCGAGCAGTACTTC.

This sequence joins TRBV6-5 and TRBJ2-7; 12 bases map to TRBD2. V shed 2 bases and J 4 bases; nucleotides not matched to a gene: 0. Germline loops: CDR1 MNHEY, CDR2 SVGAGI. The CDR3 runs to 14 residues. The CDR3 coding sequence is TGTGCCAGCAGTTACGGGACTAGCGGGTACGAGCAGTACTTC. Amino acid sequence: CASSYGTSGYEQYF.

On this clone itself: The junction and the germline gene differ at one end; a read error may be behind it. The CDR3 DNA reads TGCAGCGTAGCTTGGCAGGGGGACCATACCGCCTTC. This gives the protein CSVAWQGDHTAF. The gene calls are TRBV29-1 and TRBJ1-2; 7 nucleotides match TRBD1. This CDR3 has 12 residues. Germline V gene data show CDR1 as SQVTM and CDR2 as ANQGSEA.

CDR3 coding DNA: TGTGCCAGTAGTCCCAGACCTAGCGGGGCATACAATGAGCAGTTCTTC. Translation gives CASSPRPSGAYNEQFF. V gene TRBV19 combines with J gene TRBJ2-1, with 9 bases fitting TRBD2. Germline values: CDR1 LNHDA, CDR2 SQIVND (reference sequence). The CDR3 runs 16 residues. The V gene end was trimmed by 5 bases and the J gene end by 4 bases; junction bases not matched to a gene: 9.

As for this clone: At one end, the junction sequence differs from germline, possibly due to a read error. The chain recombines TRBV6-1 with TRBJ2-7; perhaps TRBD2 as D (6 bases). The CDR3 is 14 residues long. In germline, CDR1 is MNHNS, CDR2 SASEGT. DNA for the CDR3: TGTGCCAGCAGTGAGTCCGGGAGCTCCTACGAGCGGTACTTC. Translation gives CASSESGSSYERYF.

This chain links TRBV4-3 with TRBJ2-1, with 9 nucleotides matching TRBD2. CDR3 length: 18 amino acids. Germline V lookup: CDR1 LGHNA, CDR2 YSLEER. With 1 base clipped from V and 5 bases from J, the junction kept 12 bases outside the gene matches. CDR3 amino acids: CASSQGLAAPQGDNEQFF. The CDR3 DNA follows: TGCGCCAGCAGCCAAGGACTAGCGGCCCCCCAAGGGGACAATGAGCAGTTCTTC.

The count of this clone is one. The V call is TRBV28, the J call TRBJ1-1; TRBD1 matches 11 bases. The junction had 6 bases not matched to a gene; V was cut back by 4 bases and J by 5 bases. The CDR3 is made up of 15 amino acids. Looked up from germline, CDR1 is MDHEN and CDR2 is SYDVKM. CDR3: CASSSGQGDSTEAFF. The CDR3 nucleotides read TGTGCCAGCAGTTCGGGACAGGGGGATTCTACTGAAGCTTTCTTT. Filled out from reference TRBV28 and TRBJ1-1, the complete variable domain reads DVKVTQSSRYLVKRTGEKVFLECVQDMDHENMFWYRQDPGLGLRLIYFSYDVKMKEKGDIPEGYSVSREKKERFSLILESASTNQTSMYLCASSSGQGDSTEAFFGQGTRLTVV.

The genes are TRBV28 and TRBJ1-2; maybe TRBD1 (6 bases). Germline CDR1 reads MDHEN; CDR2 reads SYDVKM. V was trimmed by 7 bases and J by 2 bases, leaving 11 bases between them. CDR3 length: 13 amino acids. CDR3 sequence (DNA): TGTGCCAGCACCCAAGGACAGAACTATGGCTACACCTTC. Translation gives CASTQGQNYGYTF.

This chain uses TRBV10-3 with TRBJ2-7; a possible D gene is TRBD2 (5 bases). CDR1 and CDR2 (germline): ENHRY, SYGVKD. Trimming cost V 8 bases and J 5 bases, with 16 bases left between them. The CDR3 is 13 amino acids. CDR3 nucleotides: TGTGCCATCGGACCGGGAAACTGGGACGAGCAGTACTTC. Residues: CAIGPGNWDEQYF.

This chain links TRBV6-4 with TRBJ1-1, with 9 bases fitting TRBD1. Germline V gene data show CDR1 as MRHNA and CDR2 as SNTAGT. The CDR3 has 14 amino acids. Unmatched junction bases numbered 5, after V lost 6 bases and J lost 3 bases. The CDR3 DNA sequence: TGTGCCAGCAGCCGAGACAGGGGGGACACTGAAGCTTTCTTT. Protein sequence: CASSRDRGDTEAFF.

This clone has just one count. The rearrangement uses TRBV4-3 and TRBJ2-7, with 9 bases lining up with TRBD1. The CDR3 spans 14 residues. The germline V gene has CDR1 LGHNA and CDR2 YSLEER. V lost 3 bases, J lost 2 bases, and 2 bases stayed unmatched. Written as DNA, the CDR3 is TGCGCCAGCAGCCACGGGACAGGGCCCTACGAGCAGTACTTC. Protein: CASSHGTGPYEQYF.

The chain employs TRBV7-9 and TRBJ2-7; 7 bases are a match to TRBD1. The germline CDR1 and CDR2 sequences are SEHNR and FQNEAQ (reference sequence). Trimming took 5 bases from V and 3 from J; bases not matched to a gene: 10. CDR3 size: 15 residues. The CDR3 loop reads CASSIRDRSFYEQYF. DNA for the CDR3: TGTGCCAGCAGCATCCGGGACAGATCCTTCTACGAGCAGTACTTC. Combining the CDR3 with reference TRBV7-9 and TRBJ2-7 gives the whole variable domain DTGVSQNPRHKITKRGQNVTFRCDPISEHNRLYWYRQTLGQGPEFLTYFQNEAQLEKSRLLSDRFSAERPKGSFSTLEIQRTEQGDSAMYLCASSIRDRSFYEQYFGPGTRLTVT.

The chain couples TRBV7-2 to TRBJ2-7; D is possibly TRBD1 (6 bases). The CDR3 has 14 amino acids. The V and J ends lost 5 bases and 1 base respectively, with 12 bases between them. From germline, CDR1 is SGHTA and CDR2 FQGNSA. CDR3 sequence (DNA): TGTGCCAGCAGCCGACCGGGACAATCCTACGAGCAGTACTTC. As protein: CASSRPGQSYEQYF.

This clone was detected only a few times. The chain couples TRBV7-2 to TRBJ2-1; TRBD2 matches 9 bases. Germline V lookup: CDR1 SGHTA, CDR2 FQGNSA. This CDR3 has 16 residues. V lost 1 base and J lost 10; bases outside the gene matches: 11. CDR3 region: CASSLVTSGSTIEQFF. CDR3 in DNA: TGTGCCAGCAGCTTAGTGACTAGCGGCAGTACAATCGAGCAGTTCTTC.

V gene TRBV6-4 combines with J gene TRBJ2-6; weak D call: TRBD1 (5 bases). This CDR3 contains 16 residues. Trimming removed 3 bases at V and 0 bases at J, with 9 bases between. Germline assignment: CDR1 MRHNA and CDR2 SNTAGT. CDR3 nucleotide sequence: TGTGCCAGCAGTGAGACAGAGAGCTCTGGGGCCAACGTCCTGACTTTC. Translated: CASSETESSGANVLTF.

V gene TRBV28 combines with J gene TRBJ2-1; the match to TRBD2 covers 10 bases. Unmatched junction bases numbered 20, after V lost 3 bases and J lost 12 bases. In germline, CDR1 is MDHEN, CDR2 SYDVKM. There are 18 residues in the CDR3. The CDR3 bases are TGTGCCAGCAGTTTCCGATTGGGAGCGGGAGGGACCCCTTGGGGGCAGTTCTTC. Amino acid sequence: CASSFRLGAGGTPWGQFF.

The CDR3 nucleotides read TGTGCCAGCAGCTTGGAAGGCTGGAGTTCACCCCTCCACTTT. Translation gives CASSLEGWSSPLHF. The chain links TRBV5-4 to TRBJ1-6; no definite D call. This CDR3 contains 14 residues. Per the germline V gene, CDR1 is SGHNT and CDR2 is YYREEE (reference sequence). Trimming took 0 bases from V and 9 from J, leaving 10 bases between them.

This clone showed up just a few times. The rearrangement links TRBV28 to TRBJ2-7; a possible D gene is TRBD2 (6 bases). The CDR3 covers 13 residues. Germline assignment: CDR1 MDHEN and CDR2 SYDVKM. The DNA of the CDR3 is TGTGTAATTACTGGGGGGTTCTCCTACGAGCAGTACTTC. Residues: CVITGGFSYEQYF.

This clone has only one observation. The chain joins TRBV7-9 to TRBJ2-5; 10 bases line up with TRBD1. The trim removed 5 bases at V and 9 bases at J, leaving 12 bases unmatched. The length of the CDR3 is 15 residues. Looked up from germline, CDR1 is SEHNR and CDR2 is FQNEAQ (reference sequence). CDR3 DNA: TGTGCCAGCAGCGAAGCCCCGGGACAGGGGTCGGCCCAGTACTTC. Protein sequence: CASSEAPGQGSAQYF.

The gene calls are TRBV9 and TRBJ2-7; weak D call: TRBD1 (6 bases). Germline assignment: CDR1 SGDLS and CDR2 YYNGEE. CDR3 length: 15 amino acids. The V gene lost 3 bases and the J gene lost 5 bases, with 18 bases spanning the gap. The CDR3 region is CASSAPGSHRDEQYF. For the CDR3, the DNA is TGTGCCAGCAGCGCCCCCGGGTCCCACAGGGACGAGCAGTACTTC.

The V call is TRBV27, the J call TRBJ1-5, with a possible D match to TRBD1 (6 bases). Germline CDR1 reads MNHEY; CDR2 reads SMNVEV (reference sequence). Trimming shortened V by 6 bases and J by 0 bases, and 18 bases separated the two germline ends. This CDR3 spans 17 amino acids. The CDR3 protein is CASRNRDEGHSNQPQHF. CDR3 nucleotides: TGTGCCAGCAGGAACAGGGACGAGGGGCATAGCAATCAGCCCCAGCATTTT.

This clone was detected a few times. The CDR3 DNA follows: TGCGCCAGCAGCCCGGGATCAGCGGGAGCTAGTTATGAGCAGTTCTTC. This encodes CASSPGSAGASYEQFF. The chain combines TRBV4-3 with TRBJ2-1; 8 bases are a match to TRBD2. CDR1 is LGHNA and CDR2 is YSLEER in the germline V gene. V trimming: 4 bases; J trimming: 8 bases; junction bases outside the gene matches: 13. This CDR3 has 16 residues.

CDR3 sequence (DNA): TGCGCCAGCAGCGTACCACAGGGCTTCCAAGAGACCCAGTACTTC. It translates to CASSVPQGFQETQYF. The V and J genes are TRBV5-1 and TRBJ2-5, with D tentatively TRBD1 (6 bases). Trimming took off 4 bases at V and 1 base at J, with 14 bases between the two ends. Per the germline V gene, CDR1 is SGHRS and CDR2 is YFSETQ. The CDR3 is made up of 15 amino acids.